The 14 T cell receptor beta chains in this list originate from one sample, sequenced in a study of T cells in Graves' hyperthyroidism and ophthalmopathy. RNA transcripts yielded amplified TCR beta CDR3 regions. The HTBI set primed first-round TCR CDR3 RT-PCR. TCRdb called the multiplex PCR reads again in MiXCR, with one record for every CDR3 protein. The repertoire consists of a few hundred thousand distinct CDR3 sequences, with under 15% occurring once and the leading ten covering approximately 32%. The sequencing input was blood. The receptors stem from a woman in her twenties or thirties with Graves' hyperthyroidism.

The genes are TRBV27 and TRBJ1-5; 7 nucleotides line up with TRBD1. Germline V gives CDR1 MNHEY, CDR2 SMNVEV (reference sequence). V was pared by 2 bases and J by 7 bases, with 2 bases of the junction left unmatched. The CDR3 runs to 13 residues. CDR3 loop: CASSLTGVQPQHF. CDR3 nucleotides: TGTGCCAGCAGTTTAACAGGGGTCCAGCCCCAGCATTTT.

In its sample, this clonotype was seen many times. For the CDR3, the DNA is TGTGCCAGCAGCCCTGTAGACCCAGACCCCTACAATGAGCAGTTCTTC. Translation gives CASSPVDPDPYNEQFF. V gene TRBV12-3 or TRBV12-4 combines with J gene TRBJ2-1; D unresolved. The CDR3 consists of 16 residues. Between the trimmed V and J ends, which lost 6 bases and 2 bases, there was a span of 17 bases.

Many counts were recorded for this clonotype. This chain joins TRBV7-3 and TRBJ2-5; D remains unclear. The CDR3 runs 13 residues. Germline CDR1 and CDR2: SGHTA and FQGTGA. V dropped 5 bases and J dropped 5 bases, with 12 bases sitting between them. CDR3 nucleotide sequence: TGTGCCAGCAGCCCCCCAAACGGGGAGACCCAGTACTTC. Its protein is CASSPPNGETQYF.

The chain couples TRBV9 to TRBJ1-3, with unresolved D. Germline CDR1 SGDLS, CDR2 YYNGEE. The V end was cut by 0 bases, the J end by 4 bases, with 11 bases between. The CDR3 loop spans 15 amino acids. This CDR3 reads CASSVGVASGNTIYF. CDR3 nucleotide sequence: TGTGCCAGCAGCGTAGGGGTGGCATCCGGAAACACCATATATTTT.

In its sample, this clonotype was seen a few times. The chain links TRBV10-2 to TRBJ2-2, with D tentatively TRBD2 (6 bases). This CDR3 has 17 residues. From germline, CDR1 is WSHSY and CDR2 SAAADI. V shed 6 bases and J shed 5 bases, with 22 bases lying between them. CDR3 DNA sequence: TGCGCCAGCAGACCCGGGGGTAGCCGCCGTGGGACCGGGGAGCTGTTTTTT. It codes for CASRPGGSRRGTGELFF.

This clonotype was recorded many times. This chain joins TRBV10-3 and TRBJ1-5; D remains ambiguous. With 0 bases removed from V and 1 base from J, the gap between germline ends came to 10 bases. The germline V gene encodes CDR1 ENHRY and CDR2 SYGVKD. CDR3 size: 16 residues. In DNA, the CDR3 is TGTGCCATCAGTGAGTCGTCGGGGATAAGCAATCAGCCCCAGCATTTT. Translated, it gives CAISESSGISNQPQHF.

The gene calls are TRBV7-6 and TRBJ2-1, with D possibly being TRBD1 or TRBD2 (5 bases each). Germline CDR1 reads SGHVS; CDR2 reads FNYEAQ. The CDR3 is 13 amino acids. V lost 5 bases and J lost 6, with 11 bases in between. CDR3 amino acids: CASSLPGLNEQFF. The CDR3 nucleotides read TGTGCCAGCAGCCTGCCGGGGCTCAATGAGCAGTTCTTC.

A few counts support this clonotype. This chain joins TRBV6-1 and TRBJ1-6, with D possibly TRBD1 on 5 matching bases. The CDR3 is made up of 17 amino acids. Trimming pared 5 bases from V and 0 bases from J, leaving 14 bases between. From germline, CDR1 is MNHNS and CDR2 SASEGT. CDR3 nucleotide sequence: TGTGCCAGCAGTCGGGACTCCGTGAGCTCCTATAATTCACCCCTCCACTTT. As protein: CASSRDSVSSYNSPLHF.

This clonotype was picked up a small number of times. The gene calls are TRBV5-8 and TRBJ1-1, with D maybe TRBD1 (5 bases). The V gene lost 5 bases and the J gene lost 8 bases, with 13 bases spanning the gap. Germline CDR1 reads SGHTS; CDR2 reads YDEGEE. The CDR3 is 12 residues long. The CDR3 protein is CASSSRVGEAFF. The CDR3 coding sequence is TGTGCCAGCAGTTCCAGGGTCGGAGAAGCTTTCTTT.

This clonotype was seen more than once but under ten times. This chain joins TRBV7-3 and TRBJ2-3, with D perhaps matching TRBD2 (5 bases). Germline V gene sequence: CDR1 SGHTA, CDR2 FQGTGA. This CDR3 is 13 amino acids long. Trimming cost V 6 bases and J 6 bases, with 13 bases left between them. CDR3 protein: CASSTTSSDTQYF. The DNA of the CDR3 is TGTGCCAGCAGTACAACTAGTTCCGATACGCAGTATTTT.

At least ten counts were recorded for this clonotype. It is unclear where the CDR3 begins or ends on the DNA, so no DNA is shown, and the CDR3 is as TCRdb lists it. This sequence joins TRBV27 and TRBJ2-1; the D call TRBD2 from the table was never checked on the DNA. The CDR3 length is 24 residues, termini included. Germline V gene data show CDR1 as MNHEY and CDR2 as SMNVEV (reference sequence). The CDR3 sequence is CASSTWDVGPVSGTSGRSINEQFF.

In this sample, this clonotype turned up a few times. The chain combines TRBV9 with TRBJ2-7; maybe TRBD2 (6 bases). Germline CDR1 and CDR2: SGDLS and YYNGEE. The CDR3 consists of 14 residues. V dropped 3 bases and J dropped 3 bases, with 13 bases sitting between them. The CDR3 loop is CASSAEEGYYEQYF. In DNA form, the CDR3 reads TGTGCCAGCAGCGCGGAGGAGGGTTACTACGAGCAGTACTTC.

This clonotype was seen at least ten times. The gene calls are TRBV20-1 and TRBJ1-5, with D uncertain. Deletions cut 0 bases from V and 4 bases from J, with 13 bases between. Germline CDR1 DFQATT, CDR2 SNEGSKA (reference sequence). The CDR3 totals 15 residues. Here the CDR3 DNA reads TGCAGTGCTAGAGAAGAACAGAAAGGGAATCAGCCCCAGCATTTT. Translating it yields CSAREEQKGNQPQHF.

The gene calls are TRBV28 and TRBJ2-7; 7 bases are shared with TRBD2. V gave up 4 bases and J gave up 2 bases; unmatched junction bases: 8. Germline V gene sequence: CDR1 MDHEN, CDR2 SYDVKM. There are 15 residues in the CDR3. CDR3 protein: CASSSTGTTTYEQYF. CDR3 bases: TGTGCCAGCAGTTCGACCGGGACTACCACCTACGAGCAGTACTTC.